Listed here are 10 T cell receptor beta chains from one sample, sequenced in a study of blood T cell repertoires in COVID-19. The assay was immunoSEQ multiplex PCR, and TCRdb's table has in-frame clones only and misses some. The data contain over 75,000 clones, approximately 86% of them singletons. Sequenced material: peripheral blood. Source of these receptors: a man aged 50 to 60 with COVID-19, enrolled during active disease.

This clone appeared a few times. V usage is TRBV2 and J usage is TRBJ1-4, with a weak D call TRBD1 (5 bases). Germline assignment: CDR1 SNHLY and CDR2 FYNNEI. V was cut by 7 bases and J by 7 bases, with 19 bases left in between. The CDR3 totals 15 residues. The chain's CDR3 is CASKKEGPGSEKLFF. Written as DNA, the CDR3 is TGTGCCAGCAAAAAGGAGGGGCCGGGGAGTGAAAAACTGTTTTTT.

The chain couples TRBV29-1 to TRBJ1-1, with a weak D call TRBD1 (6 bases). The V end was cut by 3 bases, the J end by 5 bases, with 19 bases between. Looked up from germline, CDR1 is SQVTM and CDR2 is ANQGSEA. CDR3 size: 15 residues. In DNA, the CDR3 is TGCAGCGTTGACGTCGGGGGGCGCTGGACGACTGAAGCTTTCTTT. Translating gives CSVDVGGRWTTEAFF. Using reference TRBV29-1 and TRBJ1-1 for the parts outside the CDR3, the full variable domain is SAVISQKPSRDICQRGTSLTIQCQVDSQVTMMFWYRQQPGQSLTLIATANQGSEATYESGFVIDKFPISRPNLTFSTLTVSNMSPEDSSIYLCSVDVGGRWTTEAFFGQGTRLTVV.

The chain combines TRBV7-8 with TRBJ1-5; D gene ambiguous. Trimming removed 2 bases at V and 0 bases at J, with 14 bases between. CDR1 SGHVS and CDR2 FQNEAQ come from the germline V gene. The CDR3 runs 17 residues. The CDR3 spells CASSLWGEGDSNQPQHF. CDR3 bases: TGTGCCAGCAGCTTATGGGGTGAGGGCGATAGCAATCAGCCCCAGCATTTT.

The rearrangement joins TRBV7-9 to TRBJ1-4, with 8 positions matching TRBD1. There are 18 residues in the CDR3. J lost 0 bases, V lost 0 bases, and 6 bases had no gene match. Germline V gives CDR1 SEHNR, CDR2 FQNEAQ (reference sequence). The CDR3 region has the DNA TGTGCCAGCAGCTTAGCCAGGACAGGGACCTCAACTAATGAAAAACTGTTTTTT. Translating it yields CASSLARTGTSTNEKLFF.

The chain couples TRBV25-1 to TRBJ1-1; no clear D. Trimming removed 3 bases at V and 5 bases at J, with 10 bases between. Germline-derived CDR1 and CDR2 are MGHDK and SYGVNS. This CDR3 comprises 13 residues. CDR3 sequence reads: CASSEQAQTEAFF. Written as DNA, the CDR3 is TGTGCCAGCAGTGAGCAGGCTCAGACTGAAGCTTTCTTT.

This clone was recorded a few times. CDR3 coding DNA: TGTGCCAGCATTAGTAACACTGAAGCTTTCTTT. It codes for CASISNTEAFF. V is TRBV18 and J is TRBJ1-1; D not certain. Trimming removed 8 bases from V and 2 bases from J, with 6 bases in between. This CDR3 region has 11 residues. CDR1 and CDR2 from the germline V gene are KGHSH and LQKENI.

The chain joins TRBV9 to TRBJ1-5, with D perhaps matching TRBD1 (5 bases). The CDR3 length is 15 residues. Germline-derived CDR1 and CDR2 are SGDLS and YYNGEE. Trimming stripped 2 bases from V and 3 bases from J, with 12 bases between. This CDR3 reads CASSVGGGTNQPQHF. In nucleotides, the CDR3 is TGTGCCAGCAGCGTTGGGGGGGGGACCAATCAGCCCCAGCATTTT.

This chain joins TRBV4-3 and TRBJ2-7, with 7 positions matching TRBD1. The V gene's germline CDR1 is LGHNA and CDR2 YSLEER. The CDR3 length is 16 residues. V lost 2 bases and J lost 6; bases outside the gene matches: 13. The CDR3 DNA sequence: TGCGCCAGCAGCCAAAGATCCTTAGAGGGGGCCAGCGAGCAGTACTTC. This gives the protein CASSQRSLEGASEQYF.

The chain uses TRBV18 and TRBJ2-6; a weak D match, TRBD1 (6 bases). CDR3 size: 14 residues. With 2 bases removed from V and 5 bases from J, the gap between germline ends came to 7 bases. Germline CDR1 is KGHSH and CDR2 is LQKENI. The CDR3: CASSPDRWANVLTF. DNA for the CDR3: TGTGCCAGCTCACCAGACAGGTGGGCCAACGTCCTGACTTTC.

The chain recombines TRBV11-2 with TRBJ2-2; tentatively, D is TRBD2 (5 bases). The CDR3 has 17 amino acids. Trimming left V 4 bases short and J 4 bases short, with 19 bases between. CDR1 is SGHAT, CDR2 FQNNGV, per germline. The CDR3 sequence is CASSSPRAASGTGELFF. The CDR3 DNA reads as TGTGCCAGCAGCTCCCCTAGGGCCGCAAGCGGCACCGGGGAGCTGTTTTTT.